Listed here are 3 T cell receptor beta chains from one sample, sequenced in a study of T cell repertoires in aging, cancer and after chemotherapy. Amplification of TCR beta used genomic DNA extracted from peripheral blood. A mixed TRB-A/B primer pool amplified rearranged TRB by multiplex touch-down PCR. TCRdb reprocessed the multiplex PCR reads via MiXCR and lists one record per CDR3 protein. The top ten hold about three fifths of the sample, which has 2,700 or so distinct CDR3 sequences, roughly 49% seen once. Sequencing input: blood. Receptors originate from a human donor with a blood cancer.

This clonotype was observed a few times. The J gene is TRBJ1-2, the V gene TRBV29-1; D perhaps matches TRBD1 (5 bases). Germline CDR1 is SQVTM and CDR2 is ANQGSEA. V lost 1 base and J 4 bases, leaving 19 bases between the germline ends. CDR3 length: 16 amino acids. CDR3: CSVEGMGGEGIYGYTF. CDR3 in DNA: TGCAGCGTTGAAGGGATGGGGGGTGAGGGAATCTATGGCTACACCTTC.

This clonotype was seen just once. The chain combines TRBV10-3 with TRBJ1-2; no reliable D call. Germline V gene lookup returns CDR1 ENHRY and CDR2 SYGVKD. The CDR3 is 12 residues long. V was cut by 5 bases and J by 8 bases, with 12 bases left in between. CDR3 nucleotides: TGTGCCATCAGTCCGGACTCTATCGGCTACACCTTC. It translates to CAISPDSIGYTF.

This clonotype appeared a few times. V gene TRBV7-2 combines with J gene TRBJ2-7; 9 bases are shared with TRBD1. Looked up from germline, CDR1 is SGHTA and CDR2 is FQGNSA. CDR3 length: 13 amino acids. V shed 3 bases and J 6 bases; nucleotides not matched to a gene: 3. DNA of the CDR3: TGTGCCAGCAGCTTTGGACAGGGGCTCGAGCAGTACTTC. Its translation is CASSFGQGLEQYF. The whole variable domain, remainder taken from reference TRBV7-2 and TRBJ2-7, is GAGVSQSPSNKVTEKGKDVELRCDPISGHTALYWYRQSLGQGLEFLIYFQGNSAPDKSGLPSDRFSAERTGGSVSTLTIQRTQQEDSAVYLCASSFGQGLEQYFGPGTRLTVT.